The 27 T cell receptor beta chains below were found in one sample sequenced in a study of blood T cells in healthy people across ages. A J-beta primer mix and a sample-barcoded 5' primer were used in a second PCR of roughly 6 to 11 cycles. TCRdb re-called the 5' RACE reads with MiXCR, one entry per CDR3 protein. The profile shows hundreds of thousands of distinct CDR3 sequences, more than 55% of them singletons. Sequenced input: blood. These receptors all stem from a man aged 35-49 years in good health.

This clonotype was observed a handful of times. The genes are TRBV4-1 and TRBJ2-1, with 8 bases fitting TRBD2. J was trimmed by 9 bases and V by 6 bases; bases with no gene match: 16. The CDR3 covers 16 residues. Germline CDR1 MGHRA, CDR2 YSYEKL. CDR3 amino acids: CASSGEGLGIVSEQFF. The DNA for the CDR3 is TGCGCCAGCAGTGGAGAGGGACTAGGTATCGTCAGTGAGCAGTTCTTC.

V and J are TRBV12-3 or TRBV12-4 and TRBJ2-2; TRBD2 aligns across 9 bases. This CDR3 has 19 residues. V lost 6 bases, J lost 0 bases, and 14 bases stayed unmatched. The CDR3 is CASSPLNLAGLTNTGELFF. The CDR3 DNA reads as TGTGCCAGCAGCCCCTTAAATCTAGCGGGGCTAACGAACACCGGGGAGCTGTTTTTT.

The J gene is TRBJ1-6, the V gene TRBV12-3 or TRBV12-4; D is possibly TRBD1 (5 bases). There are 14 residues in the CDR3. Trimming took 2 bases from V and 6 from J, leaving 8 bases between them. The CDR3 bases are TGTGCCAGCAGTTTACAGGGTGGTAATTCACCCCTCCACTTT. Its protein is CASSLQGGNSPLHF.

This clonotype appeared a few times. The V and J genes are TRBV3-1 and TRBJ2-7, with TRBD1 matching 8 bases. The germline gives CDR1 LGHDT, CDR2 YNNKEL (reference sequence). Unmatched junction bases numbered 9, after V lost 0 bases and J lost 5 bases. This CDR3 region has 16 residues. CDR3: CASSQDWRTGLHEQYF. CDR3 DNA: TGTGCCAGCAGCCAAGATTGGCGGACAGGGCTTCACGAGCAGTACTTC.

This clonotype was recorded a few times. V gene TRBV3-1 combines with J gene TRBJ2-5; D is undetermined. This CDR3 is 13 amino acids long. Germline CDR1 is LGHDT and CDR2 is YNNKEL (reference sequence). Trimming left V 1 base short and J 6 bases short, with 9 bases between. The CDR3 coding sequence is TGTGCCAGCAGCCAAGTGGAACCAAAGACCCAGTACTTC. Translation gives CASSQVEPKTQYF.

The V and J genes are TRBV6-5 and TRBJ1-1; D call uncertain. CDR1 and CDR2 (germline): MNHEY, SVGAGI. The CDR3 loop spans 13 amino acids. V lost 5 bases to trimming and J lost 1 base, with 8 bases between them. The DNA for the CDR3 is TGTGCCAGCAGTACAATCCCGAACACTGAAGCTTTCTTT. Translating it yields CASSTIPNTEAFF.

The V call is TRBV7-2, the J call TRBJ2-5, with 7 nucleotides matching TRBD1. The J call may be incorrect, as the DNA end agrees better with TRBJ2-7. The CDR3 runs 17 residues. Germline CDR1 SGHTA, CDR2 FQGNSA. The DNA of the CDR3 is TGTGCCAGCAGCTTCAGACTGAACCGGGACAGTGCCTACGAGCAGTACTTC. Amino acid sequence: CASSFRLNRDSAYEQYF.

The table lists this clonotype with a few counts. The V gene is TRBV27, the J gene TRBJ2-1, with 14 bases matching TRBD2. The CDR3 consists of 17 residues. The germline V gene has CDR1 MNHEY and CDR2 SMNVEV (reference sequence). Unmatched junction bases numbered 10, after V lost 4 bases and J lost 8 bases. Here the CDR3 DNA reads TGTGCCAGCAGTTCCCCGACTAGCGGGGGGGCGGGGGATGAGCAGTTCTTC. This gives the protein CASSSPTSGGAGDEQFF.

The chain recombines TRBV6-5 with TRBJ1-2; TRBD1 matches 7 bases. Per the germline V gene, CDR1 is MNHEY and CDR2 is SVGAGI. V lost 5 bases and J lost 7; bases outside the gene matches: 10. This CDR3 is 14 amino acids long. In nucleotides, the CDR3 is TGTGCCAGCAGTCGACAGGGAGGAATGGGTGGCTACACCTTC. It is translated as CASSRQGGMGGYTF.

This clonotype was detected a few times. Here the CDR3 DNA reads TGTGCCAGCAGCAAAGTTGCCCGGCTCTCTGGGGCCAACGTCCTGACTTTC. Translated: CASSKVARLSGANVLTF. The V and J genes are TRBV21-1 and TRBJ2-6; the listed D gene, TRBD1, was not tested against the DNA. TRBV21-1 is deemed a pseudogene. The length of the CDR3 is 17 residues.

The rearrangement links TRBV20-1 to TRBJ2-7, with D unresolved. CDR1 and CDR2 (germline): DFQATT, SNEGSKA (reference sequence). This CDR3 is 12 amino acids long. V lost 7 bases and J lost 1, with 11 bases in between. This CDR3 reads CSVNRGSYEQYF. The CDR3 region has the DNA TGCAGTGTTAATCGCGGATCCTACGAGCAGTACTTC.

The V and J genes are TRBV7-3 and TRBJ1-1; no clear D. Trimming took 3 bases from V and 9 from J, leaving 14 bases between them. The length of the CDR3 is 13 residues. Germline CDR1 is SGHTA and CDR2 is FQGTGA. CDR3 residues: CASSFMALEQAFF. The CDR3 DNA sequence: TGTGCCAGCAGCTTCATGGCGCTGGAACAAGCTTTCTTT.

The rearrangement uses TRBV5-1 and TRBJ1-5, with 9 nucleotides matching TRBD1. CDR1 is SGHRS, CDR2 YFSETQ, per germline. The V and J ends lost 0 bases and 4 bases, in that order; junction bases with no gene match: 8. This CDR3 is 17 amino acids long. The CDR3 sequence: CASSLGTGGNSNQPQHF. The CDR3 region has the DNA TGCGCCAGCAGCTTGGGTACAGGGGGCAATTCAAATCAGCCCCAGCATTTT.

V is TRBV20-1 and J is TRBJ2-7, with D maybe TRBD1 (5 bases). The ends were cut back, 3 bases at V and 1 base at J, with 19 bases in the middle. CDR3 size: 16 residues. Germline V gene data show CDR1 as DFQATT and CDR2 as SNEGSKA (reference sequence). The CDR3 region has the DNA TGCAGTGCTAGTCCCGCACGACTCACAGGTTCCTACGAGCAGTACTTC. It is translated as CSASPARLTGSYEQYF.

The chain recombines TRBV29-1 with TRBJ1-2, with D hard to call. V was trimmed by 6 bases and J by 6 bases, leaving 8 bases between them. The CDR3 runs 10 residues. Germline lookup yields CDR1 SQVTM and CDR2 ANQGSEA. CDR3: CSVFSDGYTF. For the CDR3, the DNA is TGCAGCGTCTTCTCCGATGGCTACACCTTC.

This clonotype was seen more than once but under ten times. CDR3 loop: CASSEDVGPLHF. The CDR3 DNA is TGTGCCAGCAGTGAAGACGTAGGACCCCTCCACTTT. The chain has TRBV6-1 and TRBJ1-6, with D unresolved. Germline CDR1 and CDR2: MNHNS and SASEGT. This CDR3 has 12 residues. V was pared by 1 base and J by 12 bases, with 7 bases between.

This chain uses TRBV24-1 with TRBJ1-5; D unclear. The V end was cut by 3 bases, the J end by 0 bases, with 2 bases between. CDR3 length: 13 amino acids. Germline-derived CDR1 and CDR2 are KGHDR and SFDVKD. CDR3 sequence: CATSDNSNQPQHF. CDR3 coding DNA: TGTGCCACCAGTGATAATAGCAATCAGCCCCAGCATTTT.

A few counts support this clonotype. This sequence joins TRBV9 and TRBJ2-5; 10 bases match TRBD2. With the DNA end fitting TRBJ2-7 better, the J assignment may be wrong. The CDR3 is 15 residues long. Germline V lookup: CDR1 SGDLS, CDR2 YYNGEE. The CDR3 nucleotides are TGTGCCAGCAGCGACCGAGCGGGAGGGTTCTACGAGCAGTACTTC. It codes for CASSDRAGGFYEQYF.

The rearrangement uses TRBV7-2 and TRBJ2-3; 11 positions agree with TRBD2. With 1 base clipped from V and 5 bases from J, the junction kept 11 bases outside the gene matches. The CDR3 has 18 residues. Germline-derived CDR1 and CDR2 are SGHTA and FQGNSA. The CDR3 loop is CASSLGGTLAGGKDTQYF. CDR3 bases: TGTGCCAGCAGCTTAGGTGGTACTCTAGCGGGGGGTAAAGATACGCAGTATTTT.

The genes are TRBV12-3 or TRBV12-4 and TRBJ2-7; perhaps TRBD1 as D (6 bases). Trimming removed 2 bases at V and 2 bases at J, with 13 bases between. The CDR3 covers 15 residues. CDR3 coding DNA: TGTGCCAGCAGTTTATATGGCAGGGGAACCTACGAGCAGTACTTC. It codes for CASSLYGRGTYEQYF.

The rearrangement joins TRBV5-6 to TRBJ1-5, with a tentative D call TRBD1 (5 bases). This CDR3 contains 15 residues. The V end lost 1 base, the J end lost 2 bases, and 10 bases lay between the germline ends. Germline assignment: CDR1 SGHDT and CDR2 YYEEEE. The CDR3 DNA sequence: TGTGCCAGCAGCTTGCTGGGGGGTGGCAATCAGCCCCAGCATTTT. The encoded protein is CASSLLGGGNQPQHF.

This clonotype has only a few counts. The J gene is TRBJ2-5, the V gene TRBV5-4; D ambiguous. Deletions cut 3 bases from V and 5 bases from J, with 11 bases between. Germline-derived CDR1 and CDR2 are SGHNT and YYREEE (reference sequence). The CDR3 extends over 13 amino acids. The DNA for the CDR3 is TGTGCCAGCAGCTATTGGAGTCGGGAGACCCAGTACTTC. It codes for CASSYWSRETQYF.

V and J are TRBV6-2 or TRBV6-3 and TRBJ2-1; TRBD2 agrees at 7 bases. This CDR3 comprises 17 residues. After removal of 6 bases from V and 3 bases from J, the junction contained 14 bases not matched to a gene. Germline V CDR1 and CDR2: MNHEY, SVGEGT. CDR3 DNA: TGTGCCAGCAGCCCCTTTGTGGCGTCTAGCGGCTACAATGAGCAGTTCTTC. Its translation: CASSPFVASSGYNEQFF.

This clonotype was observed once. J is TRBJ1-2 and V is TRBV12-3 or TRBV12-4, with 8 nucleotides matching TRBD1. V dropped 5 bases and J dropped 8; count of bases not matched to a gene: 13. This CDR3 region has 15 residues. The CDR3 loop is CASSGGAGGAGGYTF. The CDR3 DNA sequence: TGTGCCAGCAGTGGCGGTGCAGGGGGCGCTGGAGGCTACACCTTC.

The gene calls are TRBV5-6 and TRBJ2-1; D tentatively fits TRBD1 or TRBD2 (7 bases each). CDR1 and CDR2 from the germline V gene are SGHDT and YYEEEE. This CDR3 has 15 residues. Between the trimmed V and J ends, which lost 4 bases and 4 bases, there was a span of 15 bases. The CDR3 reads CASSQGGGPYNEQFF. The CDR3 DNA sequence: TGTGCCAGCAGCCAGGGGGGGGGACCTTACAATGAGCAGTTCTTC.

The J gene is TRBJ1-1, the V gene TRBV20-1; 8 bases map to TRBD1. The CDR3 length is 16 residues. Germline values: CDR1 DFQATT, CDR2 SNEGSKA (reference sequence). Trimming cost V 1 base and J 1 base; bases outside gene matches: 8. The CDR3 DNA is TGCAGTGCTAGAGGGCACCCAGACAGGGGGAACACTGAAGCTTTCTTT. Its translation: CSARGHPDRGNTEAFF.

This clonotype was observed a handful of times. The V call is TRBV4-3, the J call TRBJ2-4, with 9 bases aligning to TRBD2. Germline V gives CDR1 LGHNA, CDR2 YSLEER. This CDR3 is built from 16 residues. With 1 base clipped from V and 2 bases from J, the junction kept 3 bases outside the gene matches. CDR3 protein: CASSQVAGVSKNIQYF. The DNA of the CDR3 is TGCGCCAGCAGCCAAGTAGCGGGAGTATCCAAAAACATTCAGTACTTC.